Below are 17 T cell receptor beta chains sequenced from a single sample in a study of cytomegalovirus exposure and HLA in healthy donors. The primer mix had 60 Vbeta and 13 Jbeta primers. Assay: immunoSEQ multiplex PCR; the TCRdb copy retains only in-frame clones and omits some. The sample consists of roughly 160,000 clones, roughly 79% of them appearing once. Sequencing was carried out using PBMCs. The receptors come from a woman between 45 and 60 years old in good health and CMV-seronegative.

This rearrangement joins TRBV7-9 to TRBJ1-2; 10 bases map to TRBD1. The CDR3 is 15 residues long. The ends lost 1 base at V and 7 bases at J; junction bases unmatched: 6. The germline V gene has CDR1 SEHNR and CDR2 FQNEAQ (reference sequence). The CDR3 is CASSLGGTGESGYTF. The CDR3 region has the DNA TGTGCCAGCAGCTTAGGAGGGACAGGGGAATCTGGCTACACCTTC.

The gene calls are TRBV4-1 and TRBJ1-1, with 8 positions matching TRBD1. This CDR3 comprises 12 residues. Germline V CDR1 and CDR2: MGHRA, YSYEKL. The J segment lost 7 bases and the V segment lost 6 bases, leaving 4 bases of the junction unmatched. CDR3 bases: TGCGCCAGCAGTGAGACAGGGGATGAAGCTTTCTTT. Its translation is CASSETGDEAFF.

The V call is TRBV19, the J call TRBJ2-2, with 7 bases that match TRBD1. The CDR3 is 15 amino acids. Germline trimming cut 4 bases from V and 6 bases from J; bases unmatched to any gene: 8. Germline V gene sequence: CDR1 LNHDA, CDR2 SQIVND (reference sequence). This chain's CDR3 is CASSTEIGTAGELFF. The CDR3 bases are TGTGCCAGTAGTACCGAAATTGGGACAGCCGGGGAGCTGTTTTTT.

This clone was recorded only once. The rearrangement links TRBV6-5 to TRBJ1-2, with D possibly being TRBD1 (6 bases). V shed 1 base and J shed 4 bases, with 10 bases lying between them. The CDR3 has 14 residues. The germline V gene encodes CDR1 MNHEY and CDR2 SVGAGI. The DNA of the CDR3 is TGTGCCAGCAGTTACTTGGGGGCAGGCTATGGCTACACCTTC. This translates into CASSYLGAGYGYTF.

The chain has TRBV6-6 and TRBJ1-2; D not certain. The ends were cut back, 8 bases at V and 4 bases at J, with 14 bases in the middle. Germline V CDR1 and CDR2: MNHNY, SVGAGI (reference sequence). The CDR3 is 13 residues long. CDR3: CASGPAGLYGYTF. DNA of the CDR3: TGTGCCAGCGGGCCGGCAGGACTCTATGGCTACACCTTC.

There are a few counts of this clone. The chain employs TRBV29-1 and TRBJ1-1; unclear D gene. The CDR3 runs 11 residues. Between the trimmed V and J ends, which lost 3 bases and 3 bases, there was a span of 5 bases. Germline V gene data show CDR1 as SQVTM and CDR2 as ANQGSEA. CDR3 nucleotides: TGCAGCGTTGACAGGTACACTGAAGCTTTCTTT. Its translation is CSVDRYTEAFF.

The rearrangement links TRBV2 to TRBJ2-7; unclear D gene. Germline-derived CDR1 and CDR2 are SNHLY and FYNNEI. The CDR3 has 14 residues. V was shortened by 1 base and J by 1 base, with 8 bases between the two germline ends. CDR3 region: CASSEDRRSYEQYF. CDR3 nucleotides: TGTGCCAGCAGTGAAGACAGACGATCCTACGAGCAGTACTTC.

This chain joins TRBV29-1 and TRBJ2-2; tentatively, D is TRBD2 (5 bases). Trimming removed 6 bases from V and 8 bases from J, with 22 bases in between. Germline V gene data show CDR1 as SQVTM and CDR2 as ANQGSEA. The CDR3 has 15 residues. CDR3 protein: CSVRSPGWVGGELFF. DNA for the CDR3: TGCAGCGTCCGTTCGCCGGGGTGGGTTGGGGGGGAGCTGTTTTTT.

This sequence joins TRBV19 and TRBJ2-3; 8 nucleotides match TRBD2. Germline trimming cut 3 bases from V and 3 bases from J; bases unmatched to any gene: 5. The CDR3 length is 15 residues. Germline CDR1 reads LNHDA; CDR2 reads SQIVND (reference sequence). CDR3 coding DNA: TGTGCCAGTAGTATTGGTACGGGAGGGACAGATACGCAGTATTTT. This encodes CASSIGTGGTDTQYF.

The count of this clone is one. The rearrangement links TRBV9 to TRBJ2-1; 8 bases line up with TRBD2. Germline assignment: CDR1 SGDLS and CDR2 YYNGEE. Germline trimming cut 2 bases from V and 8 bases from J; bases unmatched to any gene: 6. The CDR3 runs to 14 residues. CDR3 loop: CASSVSGGDYEQFF. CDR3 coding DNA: TGTGCCAGCAGCGTTTCCGGGGGGGACTATGAGCAGTTCTTC.

This CDR3 is CASSLDSRGEKLFF. CDR3 bases: TGTGCCAGCAGTTTGGACAGCCGGGGTGAAAAACTGTTTTTT. The chain links TRBV6-1 to TRBJ1-4; possibly TRBD1 for D (6 bases). Trimming removed 5 bases from V and 7 bases from J, with 14 bases in between. The CDR3 contains 14 residues. Germline V gives CDR1 MNHNS, CDR2 SASEGT.

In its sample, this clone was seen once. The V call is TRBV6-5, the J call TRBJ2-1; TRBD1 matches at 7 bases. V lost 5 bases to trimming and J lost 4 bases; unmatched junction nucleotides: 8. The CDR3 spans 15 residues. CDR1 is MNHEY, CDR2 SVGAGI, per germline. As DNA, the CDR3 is TGTGCCAGCAGTCTACGACAGGGTGTTTACAATGAGCAGTTCTTC. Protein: CASSLRQGVYNEQFF.

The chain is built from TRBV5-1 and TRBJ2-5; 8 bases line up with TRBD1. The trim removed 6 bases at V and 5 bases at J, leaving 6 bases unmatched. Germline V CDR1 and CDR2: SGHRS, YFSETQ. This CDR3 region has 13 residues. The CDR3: CASKGQVPETQYF. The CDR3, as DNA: TGCGCCAGCAAGGGACAGGTCCCGGAGACCCAGTACTTC.

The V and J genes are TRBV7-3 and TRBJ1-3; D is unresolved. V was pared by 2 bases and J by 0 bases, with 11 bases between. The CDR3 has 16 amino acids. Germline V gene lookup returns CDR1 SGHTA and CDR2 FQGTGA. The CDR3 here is CASSLGQANSGNTIYF. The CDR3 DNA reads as TGTGCCAGCAGCTTAGGGCAGGCAAACTCTGGAAACACCATATATTTT.

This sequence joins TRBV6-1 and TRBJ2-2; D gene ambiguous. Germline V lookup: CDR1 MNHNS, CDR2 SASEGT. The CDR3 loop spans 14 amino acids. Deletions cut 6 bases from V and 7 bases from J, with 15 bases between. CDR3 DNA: TGTGCCAGCAGACTGACGGAGAATGTCGGGGAGCTGTTTTTT. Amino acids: CASRLTENVGELFF.

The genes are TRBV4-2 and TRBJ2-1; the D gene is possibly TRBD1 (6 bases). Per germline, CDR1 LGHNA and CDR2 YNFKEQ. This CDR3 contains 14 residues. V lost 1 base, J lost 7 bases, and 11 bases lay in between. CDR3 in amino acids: CASSQVGRGNEQFF. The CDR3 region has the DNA TGTGCCAGCAGCCAAGTAGGCAGGGGTAATGAGCAGTTCTTC.

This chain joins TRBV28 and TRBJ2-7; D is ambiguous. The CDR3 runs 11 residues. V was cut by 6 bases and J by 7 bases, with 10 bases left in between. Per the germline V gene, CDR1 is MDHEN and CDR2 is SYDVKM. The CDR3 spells CASREAGEQYF. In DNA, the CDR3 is TGTGCCAGCAGAGAGGCCGGGGAGCAGTACTTC.